This T cell receptor beta chain was identified in a study of blood T cell repertoires in COVID-19. The wider study: Researchers got acute and convalescent COVID-19 samples from the United States, Italy and Spain.

This table comes from immunoSEQ multiplex PCR, and its TCRdb copy is limited to in-frame clones, with some not included. The top ten hold 2.6% of the sample, which has roughly 260,000 clones, roughly 87% seen once. This CDR3 region has 15 residues. In germline, CDR1 is SGHRS, CDR2 YFSETQ. Trimming took 1 base from V and 4 from J, leaving 14 bases between them. Assignment of participants to cohorts was predicated upon participant-reported clinical history. The rearrangement links TRBV5-1 to TRBJ1-2, with D hard to call. The sample comprised PBMCs or T cells enriched from blood (not recorded which). The TCR originated in a woman aged 30 to 39 with acute COVID-19. The CDR3 nucleotides are TGCGCCAGCAGCTTGACCGGTTCCGGGGTCTATGGCTACACCTTC. This codes for CASSLTGSGVYGYTF.